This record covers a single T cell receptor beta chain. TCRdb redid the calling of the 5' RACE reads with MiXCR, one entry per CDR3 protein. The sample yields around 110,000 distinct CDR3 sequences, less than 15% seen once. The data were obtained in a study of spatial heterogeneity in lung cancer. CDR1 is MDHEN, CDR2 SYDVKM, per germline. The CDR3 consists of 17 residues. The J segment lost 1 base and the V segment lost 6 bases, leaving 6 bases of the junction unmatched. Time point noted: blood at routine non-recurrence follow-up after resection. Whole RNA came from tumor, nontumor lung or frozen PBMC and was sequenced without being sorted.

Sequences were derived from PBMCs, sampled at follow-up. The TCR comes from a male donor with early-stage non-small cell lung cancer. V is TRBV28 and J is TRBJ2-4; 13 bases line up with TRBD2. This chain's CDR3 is CASRTSGGALAKNIQYF. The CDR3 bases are TGTGCCAGCAGAACTAGCGGGGGGGCCTTGGCCAAAAACATTCAGTACTTC.